The 10 T cell receptor beta chains below were found in one sample sequenced in a study of T cells in Graves' hyperthyroidism and ophthalmopathy. What was amplified from RNA transcripts were TCR beta CDR3 regions. A set of HTBI primers served as the primers for a first-round RT-PCR of the TCR CDR3. TCRdb processed the multiplex PCR reads anew with MiXCR; each CDR3 protein has one entry. The sample carries fewer than 500,000 distinct CDR3 sequences, approximately 15% recorded once. Sequenced: blood. The receptors originated from a man between 25 and 39 years old with Graves' hyperthyroidism that later progressed to Graves' ophthalmopathy.

This chain joins TRBV2 and TRBJ2-6; 7 bases are a match to TRBD1. Trimming cost V 8 bases and J 2 bases; bases outside gene matches: 9. This CDR3 has 16 amino acids. Per germline, CDR1 SNHLY and CDR2 FYNNEI. CDR3 residues: CASLSRDSAGANVLTF. The CDR3 DNA is TGTGCCAGCCTGTCCCGGGACAGTGCTGGGGCCAACGTCCTGACTTTC.

The CDR3, as DNA: TGTGCCAGCAGCGCCCGGGACAGGGAGCCCCACTATGGCTACACCTTC. Amino acid sequence: CASSARDREPHYGYTF. The J gene is TRBJ1-2, the V gene TRBV9; 9 positions agree with TRBD1. There are 16 residues in the CDR3. Germline V gene lookup returns CDR1 SGDLS and CDR2 YYNGEE. Trimming took 3 bases from V and 3 from J; bases not matched to a gene: 9.

The chain recombines TRBV24-1 with TRBJ2-3; D remains unclear. There are 13 residues in the CDR3. Trimming shortened V by 0 bases and J by 6 bases, and 6 bases separated the two germline ends. Germline CDR1 reads KGHDR; CDR2 reads SFDVKD. CDR3 loop: CATSDLPRDTQYF. For the CDR3, the DNA is TGTGCCACCAGTGATTTGCCGAGGGATACGCAGTATTTT.

J is TRBJ2-1 and V is TRBV7-9, with D tentatively TRBD1 (6 bases). Germline assignment: CDR1 SEHNR and CDR2 FQNEAQ (reference sequence). This CDR3 spans 18 amino acids. With 4 bases removed from V and 3 bases from J, the gap between germline ends came to 22 bases. Here the CDR3 DNA reads TGTGCCAGCAGCTCCAAGGGGACAACACCTAGGCGCTACAATGAGCAGTTCTTC. Translating gives CASSSKGTTPRRYNEQFF.

This clonotype was counted a few times. This rearrangement joins TRBV28 to TRBJ2-5, with 10 bases identical to TRBD2. Per germline, CDR1 MDHEN and CDR2 SYDVKM. V dropped 6 bases and J dropped 12; count of bases not matched to a gene: 10. This CDR3 is built from 13 residues. Written as DNA, the CDR3 is TGTGCCAGCAGCCCCGGGACTAGCGTCATAAAGTACTTC. Its translation is CASSPGTSVIKYF.

This clonotype was observed at least ten times. No DNA is shown, since the ends of the CDR3 on it are uncertain; the CDR3 is the one TCRdb lists. V is TRBV5-1 and J is TRBJ2-7. The CDR3 is 13 residues long, counting both termini. From germline, CDR1 is SGHRS and CDR2 YFSETQ. CDR3 in amino acids: CASSTSSYYEQYF.

The table lists this clonotype with many counts. The chain is built from TRBV3-1 and TRBJ1-1, with D unresolved. The CDR3 is 14 residues long. Germline V gives CDR1 LGHDT, CDR2 YNNKEL (reference sequence). Trimming left V 4 bases short and J 2 bases short, with 11 bases between. CDR3 nucleotides: TGTGCCAGCAGCCTACGTGTACAAAACACTGAAGCTTTCTTT. Protein: CASSLRVQNTEAFF.

In this sample, this clonotype turned up many times. This chain links TRBV20-1 with TRBJ2-5, with 10 nucleotides matching TRBD1. V lost 0 bases and J lost 2; bases outside the gene matches: 6. Germline CDR1 DFQATT, CDR2 SNEGSKA (reference sequence). The CDR3 loop spans 16 amino acids. The CDR3 loop is CSARDHKDRGQETQYF. In nucleotides, the CDR3 is TGCAGTGCTAGAGATCATAAGGACAGGGGGCAAGAGACCCAGTACTTC.

The table lists this clonotype with a few counts. This chain joins TRBV5-1 and TRBJ1-5; D is possibly TRBD1 (5 bases). With 2 bases removed from V and 9 bases from J, the gap between germline ends came to 15 bases. In germline, CDR1 is SGHRS, CDR2 YFSETQ. The CDR3 contains 14 residues. CDR3 protein: CASSLGTKRWPQHF. Here the CDR3 DNA reads TGCGCCAGCAGCTTAGGGACCAAACGTTGGCCCCAGCATTTT.

This clonotype occurred a few times. A much larger clone lies one base from this, so it may be a read error. It is likely a read error, because the conserved phenylalanine at the end of the CDR3 is missing. The chain has TRBV5-1 and TRBJ1-2; D is possibly TRBD1 (6 bases). The germline V gene has CDR1 SGHRS and CDR2 YFSETQ. V lost 4 bases and J 4 bases, leaving 20 bases between the germline ends. The CDR3 spans 16 residues. The CDR3 nucleotides are TGCGCCAGCAGCCCCTTTGACAGGAAGGTTACCTATGGCTACACCTTA. Translated: CASSPFDRKVTYGYTL.